This entry describes one TCR beta chain. No antigen is known for it. No much larger clone is present one base from it, and per-base qualities are unavailable. The library was produced with the immunoSEQ multiplex PCR assay. TCRdb retrieved this table from immuneACCESS and kept in-frame rearrangements only. Not all clones are present; in checked studies, unresolved V genes account for under half, and no reason is known for the remainder. In all, the sample holds about 68,000 clones, and about nine tenths of those were seen once. Together, the top ten hold roughly 1.5% of the sample. The data belong to a study of T cell changes during pregnancy in multiple sclerosis (dated by TCRdb to the late 2010s). Describing the broader study: The study examined how the T cell repertoire changed over the course of pregnancy in women with multiple sclerosis.

The germline V gene (reference sequence) yields LNHNV for CDR1 and YYDKDF for CDR2. There are 17 amino acids in the CDR3, from cysteine to phenylalanine inclusive. This entry keeps only the CDR3 DNA: 51 bases, framed from base 1. Trimmed from V: 3 bases; trimmed from J: 5 bases; junction bases lacking a gene match: 15. Recombination joined TRBV15 with TRBJ1-1, and TRBD1 aligns with 7 junction nucleotides. The receptor comes from a female donor with multiple sclerosis, enrolled in a pregnancy study. Here the sequenced sample was peripheral blood, taken in the third trimester of pregnancy. CDR3 region: CATSRPLDRATGTEAFF. The DNA is TGTGCCACCAGCAGGCCACTTGACAGGGCGACGGGAACTGAAGCTTTCTTT.